This TCR beta chain was observed in a study of blood T cell repertoires in COVID-19. Method: immunoSEQ multiplex PCR; TCRdb's copy keeps in-frame clones and lacks some. The table has 14,000 to 15,000 clones, around 77% seen once. Sequencing input: peripheral blood. This TCR came from a human donor in a cohort sampled during active COVID-19.

CDR3 protein: CASSLVSGTGGHEQYF. The CDR3 coding sequence is TGTGCCAGCAGCTTAGTCTCCGGGACAGGGGGCCACGAGCAGTACTTC. The rearrangement links TRBV7-6 to TRBJ2-7; 12 nucleotides line up with TRBD1. Looked up from germline, CDR1 is SGHVS and CDR2 is FNYEAQ. V lost 1 base and J lost 5; bases outside the gene matches: 6. The length of the CDR3 is 16 residues.